This record looks at one T cell receptor (beta chain) sequence and its context. The data stem from a study of PD-L1 blockade in urothelial cancer. The time point was: pretreatment peripheral blood. Libraries were prepared by immunoSEQ multiplex PCR; TCRdb keeps only in-frame clonotypes and omits some of them. The sample contains 60,000 to 65,000 clones, roughly 79% of which appear only once. Per the germline V gene, CDR1 is SGHRS and CDR2 is YFSETQ. V lost 4 bases and J 5 bases, leaving 16 bases between the germline ends. This CDR3 has 15 residues. This receptor was obtained from a man between 65 and 85 years old with urothelial cancer. The specimen was PBMCs, collected around atezolizumab (anti-PD-L1) treatment. The chain couples TRBV5-1 to TRBJ2-1, with a weak D call TRBD2 (5 bases). CDR3 bases: TGCGCCAGCAGCCCGACGGAGCGGCCTAACAATGAGCAGTTCTTC. Translated, it gives CASSPTERPNNEQFF.